This T cell receptor beta chain derives from a study of cytomegalovirus exposure and HLA in healthy donors. Looking at the study overall: The 90 to 150 validation repertoires used a platform that matched the one used for the 550 to 800 first-cohort repertoires, as a later analysis reported.

The CDR3 runs to 15 residues. Losses at the gene ends were 5 bases for V and 7 bases for J; bases not matched to a gene: 8. Germline lookup yields CDR1 MNHEY and CDR2 SMNVEV (reference sequence). TCRdb keeps only in-frame clones here, not all; method: immunoSEQ multiplex PCR. The data hold some 80,000 clones, with around 96% observed a single time. The clonotype was recovered from a young woman in good health and CMV-seronegative. The sample taken for sequencing was PBMCs. This chain connects TRBV27 to TRBJ2-1, with 10 bases fitting TRBD2. The DNA for the CDR3 is TGTGCCAGCAGTACTCCGGGACTAGCGCCTAATGAGCAGTTCTTC. It is translated as CASSTPGLAPNEQFF.